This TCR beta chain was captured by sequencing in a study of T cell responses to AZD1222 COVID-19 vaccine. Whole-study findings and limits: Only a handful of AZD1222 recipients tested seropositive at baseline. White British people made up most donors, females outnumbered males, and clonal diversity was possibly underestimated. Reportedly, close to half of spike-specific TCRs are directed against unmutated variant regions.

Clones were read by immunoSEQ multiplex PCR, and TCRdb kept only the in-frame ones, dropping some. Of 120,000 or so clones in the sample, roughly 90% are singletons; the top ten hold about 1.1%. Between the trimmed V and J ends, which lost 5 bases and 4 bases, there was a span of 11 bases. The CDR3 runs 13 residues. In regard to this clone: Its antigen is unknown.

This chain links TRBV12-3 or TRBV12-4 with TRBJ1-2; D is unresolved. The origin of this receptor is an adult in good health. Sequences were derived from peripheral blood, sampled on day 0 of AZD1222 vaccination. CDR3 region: CASSPRGGYGYTF. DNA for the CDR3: TGTGCCAGCAGTCCCCGGGGAGGCTATGGCTACACCTTC.